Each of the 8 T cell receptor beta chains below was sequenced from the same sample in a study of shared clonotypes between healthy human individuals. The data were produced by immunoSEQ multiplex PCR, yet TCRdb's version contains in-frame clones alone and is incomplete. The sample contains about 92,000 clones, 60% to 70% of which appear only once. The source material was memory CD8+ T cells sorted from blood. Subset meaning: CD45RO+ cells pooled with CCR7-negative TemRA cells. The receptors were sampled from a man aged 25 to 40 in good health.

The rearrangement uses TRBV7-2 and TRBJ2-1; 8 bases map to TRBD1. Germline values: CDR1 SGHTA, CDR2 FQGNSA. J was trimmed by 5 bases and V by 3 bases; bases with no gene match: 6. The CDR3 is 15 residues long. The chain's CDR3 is CASSLETGDNNEQFF. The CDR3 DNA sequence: TGTGCCAGCAGCTTGGAGACAGGGGATAACAATGAGCAGTTCTTC.

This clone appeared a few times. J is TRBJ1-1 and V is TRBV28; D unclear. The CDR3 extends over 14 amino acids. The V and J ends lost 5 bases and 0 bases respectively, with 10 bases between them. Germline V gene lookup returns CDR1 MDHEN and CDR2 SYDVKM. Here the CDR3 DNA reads TGTGCCAGCAGTCCCCCGAAAATGAACACTGAAGCTTTCTTT. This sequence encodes CASSPPKMNTEAFF.

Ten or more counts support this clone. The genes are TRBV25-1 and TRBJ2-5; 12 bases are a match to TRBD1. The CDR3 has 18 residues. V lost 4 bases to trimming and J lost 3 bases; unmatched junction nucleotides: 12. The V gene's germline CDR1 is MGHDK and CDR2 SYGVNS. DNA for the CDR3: TGTGCCAGCAGTGGGACCGGGACAGGGGGCCGGAAGGAAGAGACCCAGTACTTC. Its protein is CASSGTGTGGRKEETQYF.

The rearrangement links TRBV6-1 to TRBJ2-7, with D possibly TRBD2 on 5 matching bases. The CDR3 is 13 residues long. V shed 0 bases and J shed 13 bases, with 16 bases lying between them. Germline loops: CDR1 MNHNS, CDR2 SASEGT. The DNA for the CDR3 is TGTGCCAGCAGTGAAGCAGATTTCGGGGTCCCTTACTTC. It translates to CASSEADFGVPYF.

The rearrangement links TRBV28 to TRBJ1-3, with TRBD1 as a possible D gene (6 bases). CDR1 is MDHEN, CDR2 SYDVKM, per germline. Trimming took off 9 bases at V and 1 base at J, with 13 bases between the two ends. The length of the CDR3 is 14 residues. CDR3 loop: CASNRDPSGNTIYF. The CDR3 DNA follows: TGTGCCAGTAACAGGGACCCATCTGGAAACACCATATATTTT.

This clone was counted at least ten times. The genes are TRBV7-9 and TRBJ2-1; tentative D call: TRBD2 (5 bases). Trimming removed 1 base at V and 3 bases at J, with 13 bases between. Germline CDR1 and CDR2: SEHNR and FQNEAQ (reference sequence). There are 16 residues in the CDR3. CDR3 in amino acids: CASSLDGVYGYNEQFF. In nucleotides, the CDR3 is TGTGCCAGCAGCTTAGACGGGGTGTACGGCTACAATGAGCAGTTCTTC.

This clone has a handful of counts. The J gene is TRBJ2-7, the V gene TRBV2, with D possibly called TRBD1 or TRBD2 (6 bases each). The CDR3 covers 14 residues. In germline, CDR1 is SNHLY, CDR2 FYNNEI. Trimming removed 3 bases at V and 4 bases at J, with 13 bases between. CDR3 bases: TGTGCCAGCAGTGATCGGGGGCCCAGGTACGAGCAGTACTTC. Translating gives CASSDRGPRYEQYF.

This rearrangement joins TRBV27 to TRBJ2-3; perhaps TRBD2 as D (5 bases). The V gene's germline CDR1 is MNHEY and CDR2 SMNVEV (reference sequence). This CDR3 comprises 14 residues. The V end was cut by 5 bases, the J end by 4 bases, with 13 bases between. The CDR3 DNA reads TGTGCCAGCAGTCCCTTCACCGGGGCAGATACGCAGTATTTT. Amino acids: CASSPFTGADTQYF.